Shown below are 14 T cell receptor beta chains from a single sample sequenced in a study of regulatory T cells in long-lasting Graves disease. Arm-PCR with iRepertoire HTBI primers amplified the CDR3 regions for these TCR beta libraries. TCRdb reprocessed the multiplex PCR reads via MiXCR and lists one record per CDR3 protein. The sample includes about 400,000 distinct CDR3 sequences, roughly a sixth of them seen just once. Time point in this sample: newly diagnosed GD, antithyroid drugs for less than 3 months. From RNA extracted from PBMCs, the TCR library was made. The sample was peripheral blood mononuclear cells (PBMCs), taken at new diagnosis, from a patient treated with antithyroid drugs. The receptors come from a female donor with Graves disease.

The CDR3 DNA is TGTGCCAGCAGTTTCTTGGCCGGTAACACTGAAGCTTTCTTT. Its translation is CASSFLAGNTEAFF. The chain carries TRBV12-3 or TRBV12-4 and TRBJ1-1; D remains ambiguous. The CDR3 length is 14 residues. With 3 bases removed from V and 2 bases from J, the gap between germline ends came to 10 bases.

The sample holds many counts of this clonotype. The chain has TRBV28 and TRBJ2-7; 11 nucleotides align to TRBD1. CDR1 and CDR2 (germline): MDHEN, SYDVKM. Trimming cost V 8 bases and J 6 bases; bases outside gene matches: 21. The length of the CDR3 is 18 residues. The CDR3 sequence is CASRRVMDRGPRGLEQYF. The CDR3 DNA follows: TGTGCCAGCCGCCGGGTAATGGACAGGGGGCCACGAGGGCTCGAGCAGTACTTC.

There are a few counts of this clonotype. The chain recombines TRBV7-9 with TRBJ1-2; 7 bases agree with TRBD1. The junction had 13 bases not matched to a gene; V was cut back by 5 bases and J by 4 bases. CDR3 size: 16 residues. The germline V gene has CDR1 SEHNR and CDR2 FQNEAQ (reference sequence). The DNA of the CDR3 is TGTGCCAGCAGCGGACTACAGGGGACCATCTCCTATGGCTACACCTTC. Encoded protein: CASSGLQGTISYGYTF.

This clonotype was counted a few times. The chain has TRBV4-1 and TRBJ1-2, with a possible D match to TRBD1 (6 bases). There are 16 residues in the CDR3. With 0 bases removed from V and 4 bases from J, the gap between germline ends came to 15 bases. Germline V lookup: CDR1 MGHRA, CDR2 YSYEKL. CDR3 sequence reads: CASSQELSRGVYGYTF. CDR3 nucleotides: TGCGCCAGCAGCCAAGAGCTCAGCAGGGGCGTCTATGGCTACACCTTC.

This clonotype showed up just a few times. V gene TRBV24-1 combines with J gene TRBJ2-2; no firm D call. The CDR3 extends over 13 amino acids. V was trimmed by 3 bases and J by 7 bases, leaving 8 bases between them. The germline gives CDR1 KGHDR, CDR2 SFDVKD. For the CDR3, the DNA is TGTGCCACCAGTGATATACACAGCGGGGAGCTGTTTTTT. Protein sequence: CATSDIHSGELFF.

This clonotype was seen just once. A read error is the likely source, as a far larger clone sits one nucleotide away. V usage is TRBV6-2 or TRBV6-3 and J usage is TRBJ2-3, with D maybe TRBD2 (6 bases). Trimming removed 6 bases at V and 2 bases at J, with 15 bases between. The CDR3 has 15 residues. Per germline, CDR1 MNHEY and CDR2 SVGEGT. The CDR3 spells CASRPMGGNTDTQYF. CDR3 DNA: TGTGCCAGCAGGCCAATGGGGGGAAACACAGATACGCAGTATTTT.

This clonotype came up many times. The V and J genes are TRBV19 and TRBJ1-2, with 7 nucleotides matching TRBD1. The V gene's germline CDR1 is LNHDA and CDR2 SQIVND (reference sequence). The J segment lost 8 bases and the V segment lost 3 bases, leaving 6 bases of the junction unmatched. The CDR3 totals 13 residues. The DNA for the CDR3 is TGTGCCAGTAGTATCTTCGGGACAGAAGGCTACACCTTC. This sequence encodes CASSIFGTEGYTF.

This clonotype was seen repeatedly, ten times or more. The V call is TRBV6-4, the J call TRBJ2-3; tentative D call: TRBD2 (5 bases). In germline, CDR1 is MRHNA, CDR2 SNTAGT. Trimming removed 4 bases from V and 2 bases from J, with 10 bases in between. The CDR3 extends over 14 amino acids. CDR3 nucleotide sequence: TGTGCCAGCAGTGCGGGGATCTACACAGATACGCAGTATTTT. Its translation: CASSAGIYTDTQYF.

This clonotype occurred many times. The CDR3 spells CASRPGQGYYEQYF. Here the CDR3 DNA reads TGTGCCAGTCGTCCGGGACAGGGATACTACGAGCAGTACTTC. The chain combines TRBV27 with TRBJ2-7; 9 nucleotides align to TRBD1. Germline V gene sequence: CDR1 MNHEY, CDR2 SMNVEV (reference sequence). The CDR3 has 14 amino acids. V trimming: 9 bases; J trimming: 3 bases; junction bases outside the gene matches: 9.

The sample holds many counts of this clonotype. The chain has TRBV28 and TRBJ1-6; 7 positions match TRBD1. This CDR3 region has 17 residues. With 3 bases clipped from V and 5 bases from J, the junction kept 10 bases outside the gene matches. CDR1 is MDHEN and CDR2 is SYDVKM in the germline V gene. The CDR3 sequence is CASSFHVRQGDNSPLHF. In nucleotides, the CDR3 is TGTGCCAGCAGTTTTCATGTCCGACAGGGTGATAATTCACCCCTCCACTTT.

This clonotype has a count of ten or more. The rearrangement uses TRBV7-9 and TRBJ2-7; tentatively, D is TRBD2 (7 bases). CDR1 is SEHNR and CDR2 is FQNEAQ in the germline V gene (reference sequence). This CDR3 has 13 residues. With 11 bases removed from V and 0 bases from J, the gap between germline ends came to 14 bases. The CDR3 DNA sequence: TGTGCCGCGATGGGAGGGGGCTCCTACGAGCAGTACTTC. Its translation is CAAMGGGSYEQYF. Supplemented by reference TRBV7-9 and TRBJ2-7, the full variable domain reads DTGVSQNPRHKITKRGQNVTFRCDPISEHNRLYWYRQTLGQGPEFLTYFQNEAQLEKSRLLSDRFSAERPKGSFSTLEIQRTEQGDSAMYLCAAMGGGSYEQYFGPGTRLTVT.

At least ten counts were recorded for this clonotype. The chain links TRBV7-2 to TRBJ2-7, with no clear D. CDR1 is SGHTA, CDR2 FQGNSA, per germline. The CDR3 runs to 16 residues. V lost 1 base to trimming and J lost 3 bases, with 16 bases between them. DNA for the CDR3: TGTGCCAGCAGCTTAGTTTACGTGACTCCTAACTACGAGCAGTACTTC. It codes for CASSLVYVTPNYEQYF.

This clonotype was seen repeatedly, ten times or more. The chain joins TRBV7-2 to TRBJ2-5; TRBD2 matches 16 bases. J was trimmed by 5 bases and V by 3 bases; bases with no gene match: 6. Germline V gene lookup returns CDR1 SGHTA and CDR2 FQGNSA. The CDR3 is 17 amino acids. DNA for the CDR3: TGTGCCAGCAGCTTCGGGACTAGCGGGAGGGCCGGGGAGACCCAGTACTTC. Amino acid sequence: CASSFGTSGRAGETQYF.

Ten or more counts support this clonotype. The rearrangement links TRBV4-1 to TRBJ1-2, with 10 nucleotides matching TRBD1. The junction had 4 bases not matched to a gene; V was cut back by 1 base and J by 5 bases. Germline V gene data show CDR1 as MGHRA and CDR2 as YSYEKL. The CDR3 sequence is 15 residues long. The CDR3 loop reads CASSQGWDRGYGYTF. For the CDR3, the DNA is TGCGCCAGCAGCCAAGGGTGGGACAGGGGTTATGGCTACACCTTC.